A single sample is the source of the 15 T cell receptor beta chains below, sequenced in a study of T cells in Graves' hyperthyroidism and ophthalmopathy. TCR beta CDR3 regions were amplified from RNA. The TCR CDR3 first-round RT-PCR relied on the HTBI primer set. TCRdb re-called the multiplex PCR reads with MiXCR, one entry per CDR3 protein. The sample has 400,000 to 600,000 distinct CDR3 sequences, less than 25% seen once. The sample was blood. The receptors originated from a young man with Graves' hyperthyroidism.

The chain is built from TRBV6-1 and TRBJ1-6; 7 nucleotides match TRBD1. From germline, CDR1 is MNHNS and CDR2 SASEGT. The length of the CDR3 is 13 residues. Germline trimming cut 5 bases from V and 12 bases from J; bases unmatched to any gene: 7. The CDR3 reads CASSLQGVQPLHF. The CDR3 DNA reads as TGTGCCAGCAGTCTGCAGGGGGTACAACCCCTCCACTTT.

This clonotype was found many times. The V gene is TRBV29-1, the J gene TRBJ1-1; tentatively, D is TRBD1 (6 bases). V was trimmed by 4 bases and J by 6 bases, leaving 12 bases between them. The germline V gene encodes CDR1 SQVTM and CDR2 ANQGSEA. This CDR3 is 12 amino acids long. As DNA, the CDR3 is TGCAGCGTTGGTCCAGGGGCCCCTGAAGCTTTCTTT. Its translation: CSVGPGAPEAFF. Full variable domain (remainder filled in from reference TRBV29-1 and TRBJ1-1): SAVISQKPSRDICQRGTSLTIQCQVDSQVTMMFWYRQQPGQSLTLIATANQGSEATYESGFVIDKFPISRPNLTFSTLTVSNMSPEDSSIYLCSVGPGAPEAFFGQGTRLTVV.

This clonotype was detected ten times or more. This sequence joins TRBV10-3 and TRBJ2-5; 7 bases align to TRBD1. CDR1 and CDR2 from the germline V gene are ENHRY and SYGVKD. The CDR3 extends over 13 amino acids. After removal of 7 bases from V and 3 bases from J, the junction contained 5 bases not matched to a gene. CDR3 sequence: CAITPDREETQYF. CDR3 sequence (DNA): TGTGCCATCACCCCAGACAGGGAAGAGACCCAGTACTTC.

Ten or more counts support this clonotype. The V call is TRBV11-1, the J call TRBJ2-7; tentative D call: TRBD1 (6 bases). From germline, CDR1 is SGHAT and CDR2 FQDESV (reference sequence). This CDR3 has 16 amino acids. V lost 4 bases and J 2 bases, leaving 18 bases between the germline ends. The CDR3: CASSSSPFDRPYEQYF. DNA for the CDR3: TGTGCCAGCAGCTCGTCCCCCTTCGACAGGCCCTACGAGCAGTACTTC.

This clonotype was recorded once. The chain employs TRBV7-3 and TRBJ2-7, with D possibly being TRBD1 (6 bases). Trimming shortened V by 2 bases and J by 5 bases, and 16 bases separated the two germline ends. This CDR3 comprises 15 residues. From germline, CDR1 is SGHTA and CDR2 FQGTGA. CDR3 sequence (DNA): TGTGCCAGCAGCTTAGCAGGGGCAGTTTTCGACGAGCAGTACTTC. Translated, it gives CASSLAGAVFDEQYF.

CDR3 protein: CASSAGTTNSPLHF. In DNA, the CDR3 is TGTGCCAGCTCGGCCGGGACAACCAATTCACCCCTCCACTTT. The rearrangement joins TRBV28 to TRBJ1-6; weak D call: TRBD1 (6 bases). The V end lost 8 bases, the J end lost 7 bases, and 15 bases lay between the germline ends. The CDR3 is 14 amino acids. Germline CDR1 MDHEN, CDR2 SYDVKM.

This clonotype has a count of ten or more. This chain uses TRBV12-3 or TRBV12-4 with TRBJ2-6; D gene ambiguous. Trimming took off 7 bases at V and 4 bases at J, with 11 bases between the two ends. The CDR3 is made up of 14 amino acids. The CDR3 loop reads CASNLRSGANVLTF. The CDR3, as DNA: TGTGCCAGCAACCTAAGGTCCGGGGCCAACGTCCTGACTTTC.

The chain joins TRBV6-2 or TRBV6-3 to TRBJ1-2; 12 bases agree with TRBD1. The CDR3 loop spans 16 amino acids. Per germline, CDR1 MNHEY and CDR2 SVGEGT. V lost 5 bases to trimming and J lost 4 bases; unmatched junction nucleotides: 8. CDR3 sequence reads: CASSGGDRGPGYGYTF. The DNA of the CDR3 is TGTGCCAGCAGTGGGGGGGACAGGGGGCCAGGCTATGGCTACACCTTC.

In its sample, this clonotype was seen many times. The rearrangement links TRBV5-5 to TRBJ1-1; TRBD1 matches at 8 bases. Trimming cost V 2 bases and J 2 bases; bases outside gene matches: 5. The CDR3 sequence is 15 residues long. CDR1 is SGHKS and CDR2 is YYEKEE in the germline V gene (reference sequence). CDR3 nucleotides: TGTGCCAGCAGCTTACAGGGGGTTTACAACACTGAAGCTTTCTTT. The encoded protein is CASSLQGVYNTEAFF.

This rearrangement joins TRBV12-3 or TRBV12-4 to TRBJ2-5; D is unclear. The CDR3 is 15 residues long. The V and J ends lost 2 bases and 5 bases respectively, with 15 bases between them. CDR3 protein: CASSLINGGAETQYF. CDR3 bases: TGTGCCAGCAGTTTAATCAATGGTGGAGCGGAGACCCAGTACTTC.

This clonotype was observed many times. The chain joins TRBV12-3 or TRBV12-4 to TRBJ1-2; D may be TRBD1 (6 bases). The CDR3 has 16 residues. The V and J ends lost 4 bases and 5 bases respectively, with 20 bases between them. The DNA of the CDR3 is TGTGCCAGCAGTTCCGACAACAGGGAGTTGTATTATGGCTACACCTTC. This translates into CASSSDNRELYYGYTF.

This clonotype was picked up a small number of times. V is TRBV9 and J is TRBJ2-3; 7 nucleotides line up with TRBD2. Trimming at V came to 0 bases and at J to 0 bases, leaving 4 bases not matched to a gene. The CDR3 runs 16 residues. Germline V gives CDR1 SGDLS, CDR2 YYNGEE. The CDR3 nucleotides are TGTGCCAGCAGCGTAGAGAGCGGGGCCAGCACAGATACGCAGTATTTT. This translates into CASSVESGASTDTQYF.

In its sample, this clonotype was seen many times. The chain links TRBV2 to TRBJ1-5, with D tentatively TRBD1 (6 bases). CDR1 SNHLY and CDR2 FYNNEI come from the germline V gene. The CDR3 totals 14 residues. V was pared by 6 bases and J by 3 bases, with 12 bases between. The CDR3 region has the DNA TGTGCCAGCAGCACAGGGTTCTCCAATCAGCCCCAGCATTTT. Translating it yields CASSTGFSNQPQHF.

This clonotype was counted between two and nine times. The CDR3 spells CASKTENVIEPLHF. CDR3 DNA sequence: TGCGCCAGCAAAACAGAAAACGTCATCGAACCCCTCCACTTT. The genes are TRBV5-1 and TRBJ1-6; D is uncertain. Trimming left V 6 bases short and J 12 bases short, with 19 bases between. The CDR3 length is 14 residues. Germline loops: CDR1 SGHRS, CDR2 YFSETQ.

This clonotype was recorded at least ten times. This chain links TRBV2 with TRBJ2-7, with D possibly being TRBD1 (6 bases). V lost 6 bases to trimming and J lost 4 bases, with 16 bases between them. The CDR3 totals 14 residues. CDR1 SNHLY and CDR2 FYNNEI come from the germline V gene. As DNA, the CDR3 is TGTGCCAGCAGCGTGGACAGCCAGGTGTACGAGCAGTACTTC. It translates to CASSVDSQVYEQYF.